This TCR beta chain came from a study of OX40 agonist ivuxolimab in advanced cancers. Germline V lookup: CDR1 MRHNA, CDR2 SNTAGT. CDR3 size: 15 residues. The V gene lost 0 bases and the J gene lost 4 bases, with 12 bases spanning the gap. Peripheral blood came from all dose cohorts at three timepoints. The protocol was immunoSEQ multiplex PCR, while the TCRdb copy is restricted to in-frame clones and leaves out a portion. The table has tens of thousands of clones, approximately 94% seen once. This clonotype was sampled from an adult with an advanced solid tumor such as melanoma, head and neck, liver or kidney cancer. The rearrangement joins TRBV6-4 to TRBJ1-1; D possibly corresponds to TRBD1 (5 bases). The sample in question was CD4+ or CD8+ T cells sorted from blood, obtained in a trial of the OX40 agonist ivuxolimab. This CDR3 is CASSDSGQGVTEAFF. CDR3 coding DNA: TGTGCCAGCAGTGACTCGGGGCAGGGTGTCACTGAAGCTTTCTTT.